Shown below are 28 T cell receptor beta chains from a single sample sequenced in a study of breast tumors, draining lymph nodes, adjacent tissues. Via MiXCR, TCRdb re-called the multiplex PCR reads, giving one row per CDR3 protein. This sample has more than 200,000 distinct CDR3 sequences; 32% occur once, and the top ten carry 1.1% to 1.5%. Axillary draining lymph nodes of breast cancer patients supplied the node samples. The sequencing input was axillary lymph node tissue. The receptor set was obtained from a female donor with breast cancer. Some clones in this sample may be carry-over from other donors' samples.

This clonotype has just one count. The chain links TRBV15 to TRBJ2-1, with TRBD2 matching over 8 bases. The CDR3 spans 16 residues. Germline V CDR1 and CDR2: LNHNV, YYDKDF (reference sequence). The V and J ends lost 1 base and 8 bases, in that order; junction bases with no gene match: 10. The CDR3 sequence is CATSRGSGSTSHEQFF. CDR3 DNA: TGTGCCACCAGCAGAGGCAGCGGGAGCACTTCGCATGAGCAGTTCTTC. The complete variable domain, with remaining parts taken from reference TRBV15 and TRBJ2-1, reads DAMVIQNPRYQVTQFGKPVTLSCSQTLNHNVMYWYQQKSSQAPKLLFHYYDKDFNNEADTPDNFQSRRPNTSFCFLDIRSPGLGDTAMYLCATSRGSGSTSHEQFFGPGTRLTVL.

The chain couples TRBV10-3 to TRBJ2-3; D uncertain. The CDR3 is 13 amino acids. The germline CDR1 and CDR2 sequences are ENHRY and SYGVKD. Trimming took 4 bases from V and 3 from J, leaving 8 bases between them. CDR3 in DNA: TGTGCCATCAGTGGACTTGGGACAGATACGCAGTATTTT. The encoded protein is CAISGLGTDTQYF.

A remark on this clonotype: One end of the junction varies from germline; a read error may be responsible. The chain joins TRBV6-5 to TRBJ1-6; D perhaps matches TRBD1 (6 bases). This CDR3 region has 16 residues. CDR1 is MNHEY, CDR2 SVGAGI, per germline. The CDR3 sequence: CASNYRSGQRNSPLHF. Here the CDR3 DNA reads TGTGCCAGCAATTACCGGTCCGGACAGCGGAATTCACCCCTCCACTTT.

CDR3 DNA: TGCAGTGCCCAGCGGGCGGATTCACCCCTCCACTTT. Translated, it gives CSAQRADSPLHF. V and J are TRBV20-1 and TRBJ1-6, with D hard to call. Germline assignment: CDR1 DFQATT and CDR2 SNEGSKA (reference sequence). V lost 6 bases, J lost 8 bases, and 11 bases lay in between. The CDR3 has 12 amino acids.

The CDR3 DNA follows: TGTGCCAGCAGCTTAGGTCCCAATGGCTACACCTTC. This codes for CASSLGPNGYTF. The J gene is TRBJ1-2, the V gene TRBV7-9; D ambiguous. Trimming took off 1 base at V and 6 bases at J, with 6 bases between the two ends. CDR3 length equals 12 residues. Germline loops: CDR1 SEHNR, CDR2 FQNEAQ (reference sequence).

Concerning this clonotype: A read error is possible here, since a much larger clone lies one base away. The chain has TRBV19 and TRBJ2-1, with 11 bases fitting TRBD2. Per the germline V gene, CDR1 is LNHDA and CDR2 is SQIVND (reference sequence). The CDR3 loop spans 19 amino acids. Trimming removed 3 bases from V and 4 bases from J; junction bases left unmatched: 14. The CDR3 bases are TGTGCCAGTAGTATGACCCCCCCAACTAGCGGGAGACGGTACAATGAGCAGTTCTTC. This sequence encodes CASSMTPPTSGRRYNEQFF.

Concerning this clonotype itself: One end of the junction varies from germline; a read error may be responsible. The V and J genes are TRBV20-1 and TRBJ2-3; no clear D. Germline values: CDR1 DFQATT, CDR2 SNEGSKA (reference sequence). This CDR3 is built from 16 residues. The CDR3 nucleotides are TGCGGTGCTAGAGATTGGGCAGGCCGAAGCACAGATACGCAGTATTTT. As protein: CGARDWAGRSTDTQYF.

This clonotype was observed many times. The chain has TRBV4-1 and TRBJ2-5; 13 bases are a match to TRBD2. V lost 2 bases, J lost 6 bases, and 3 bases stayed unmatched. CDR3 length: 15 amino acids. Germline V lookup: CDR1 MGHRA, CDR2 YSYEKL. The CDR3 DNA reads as TGCGCCAGCAGCCAACTAGGGACTAGCGGGAAGACCCAGTACTTC. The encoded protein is CASSQLGTSGKTQYF.

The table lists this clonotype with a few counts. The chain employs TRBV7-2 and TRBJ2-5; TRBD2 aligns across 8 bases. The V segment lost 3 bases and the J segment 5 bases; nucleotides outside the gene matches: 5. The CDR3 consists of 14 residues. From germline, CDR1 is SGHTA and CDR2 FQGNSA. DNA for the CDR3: TGTGCCAGCAGCTTTCGGGGGGGTGTGGAGACCCAGTACTTC. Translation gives CASSFRGGVETQYF.

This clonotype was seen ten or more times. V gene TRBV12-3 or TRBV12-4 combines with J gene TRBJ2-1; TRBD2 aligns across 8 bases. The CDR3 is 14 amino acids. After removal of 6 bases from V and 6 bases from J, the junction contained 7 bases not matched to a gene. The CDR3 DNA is TGTGCCAGCAGGTTCAGCGGGAGTAGCAATGAGCAGTTCTTC. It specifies CASRFSGSSNEQFF.

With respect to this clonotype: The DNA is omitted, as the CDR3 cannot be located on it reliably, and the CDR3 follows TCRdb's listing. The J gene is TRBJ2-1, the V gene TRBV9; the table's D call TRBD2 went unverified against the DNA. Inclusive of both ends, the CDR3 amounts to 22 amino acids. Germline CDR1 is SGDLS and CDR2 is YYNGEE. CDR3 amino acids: CASSFYICSARPELRPSNEQFF.

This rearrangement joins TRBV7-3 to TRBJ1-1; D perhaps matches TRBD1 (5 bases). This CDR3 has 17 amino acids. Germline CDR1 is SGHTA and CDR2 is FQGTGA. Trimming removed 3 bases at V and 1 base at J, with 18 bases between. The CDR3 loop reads CASSFSPIEGTNTEAFF. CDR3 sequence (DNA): TGTGCCAGCAGCTTTTCCCCCATTGAAGGGACGAACACTGAAGCTTTCTTT. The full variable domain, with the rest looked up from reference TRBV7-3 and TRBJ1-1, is GAGVSQTPSNKVTEKGKYVELRCDPISGHTALYWYRQSLGQGPEFLIYFQGTGAADDSGLPNDRFFAVRPEGSVSTLKIQRTERGDSAVYLCASSFSPIEGTNTEAFFGQGTRLTVV.

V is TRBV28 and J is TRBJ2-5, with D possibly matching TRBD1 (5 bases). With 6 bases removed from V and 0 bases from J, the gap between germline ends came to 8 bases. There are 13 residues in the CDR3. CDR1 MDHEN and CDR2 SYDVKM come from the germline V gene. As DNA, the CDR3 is TGTGCCAGCAGCCAAGGGGACCAAGAGACCCAGTACTTC. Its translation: CASSQGDQETQYF.

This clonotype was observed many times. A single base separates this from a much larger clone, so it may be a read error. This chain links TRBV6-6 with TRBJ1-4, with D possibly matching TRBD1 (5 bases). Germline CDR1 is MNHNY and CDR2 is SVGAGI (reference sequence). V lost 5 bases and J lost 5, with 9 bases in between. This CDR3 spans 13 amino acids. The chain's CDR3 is CASSHRDNEKLFF. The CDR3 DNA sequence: TGTGCCAGCAGTCACCGGGACAATGAAAAACTGTTTTTT.

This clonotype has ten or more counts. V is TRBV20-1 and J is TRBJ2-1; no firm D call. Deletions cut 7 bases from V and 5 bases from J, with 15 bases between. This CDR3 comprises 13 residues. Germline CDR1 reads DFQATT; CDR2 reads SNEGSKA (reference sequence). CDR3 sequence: CSGAVLGDNEQFF. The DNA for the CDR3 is TGCAGTGGAGCCGTTCTCGGAGACAATGAGCAGTTCTTC.

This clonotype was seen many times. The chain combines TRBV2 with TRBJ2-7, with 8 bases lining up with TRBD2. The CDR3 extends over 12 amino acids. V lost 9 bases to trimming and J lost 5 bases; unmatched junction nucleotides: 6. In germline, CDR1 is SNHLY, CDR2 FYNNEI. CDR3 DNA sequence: TGTGCCAGTAGCGGGAAACTGGACGAGCAGTACTTC. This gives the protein CASSGKLDEQYF. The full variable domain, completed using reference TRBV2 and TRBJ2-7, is EPEVTQTPSHQVTQMGQEVILRCVPISNHLYFYWYRQILGQKVEFLVSFYNNEISEKSEIFDDQFSVERPDGSNFTLKIRSTKLEDSAMYFCASSGKLDEQYFGPGTRLTVT.

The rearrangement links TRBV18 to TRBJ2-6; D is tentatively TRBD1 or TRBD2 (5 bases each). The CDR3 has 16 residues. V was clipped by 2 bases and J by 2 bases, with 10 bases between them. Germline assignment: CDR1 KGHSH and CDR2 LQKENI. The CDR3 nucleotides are TGTGCCAGCTCACCATACCGGGACCCTGGGGCCAACGTCCTGACTTTC. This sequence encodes CASSPYRDPGANVLTF.

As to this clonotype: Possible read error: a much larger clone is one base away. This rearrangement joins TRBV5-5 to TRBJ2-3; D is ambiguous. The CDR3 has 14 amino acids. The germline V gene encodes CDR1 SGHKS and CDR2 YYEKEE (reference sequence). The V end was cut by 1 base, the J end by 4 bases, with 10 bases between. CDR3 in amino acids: CASSLNWASDTQYF. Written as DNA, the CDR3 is TGTGCCAGCAGCTTGAACTGGGCTTCAGATACGCAGTATTTT.

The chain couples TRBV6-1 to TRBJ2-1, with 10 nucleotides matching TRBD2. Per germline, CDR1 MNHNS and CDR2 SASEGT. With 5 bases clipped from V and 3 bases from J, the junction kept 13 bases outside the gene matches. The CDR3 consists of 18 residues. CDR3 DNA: TGTGCCAGCAGTCAATCGCGGCTAGCGGGAGCCATCTACAATGAGCAGTTCTTC. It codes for CASSQSRLAGAIYNEQFF.

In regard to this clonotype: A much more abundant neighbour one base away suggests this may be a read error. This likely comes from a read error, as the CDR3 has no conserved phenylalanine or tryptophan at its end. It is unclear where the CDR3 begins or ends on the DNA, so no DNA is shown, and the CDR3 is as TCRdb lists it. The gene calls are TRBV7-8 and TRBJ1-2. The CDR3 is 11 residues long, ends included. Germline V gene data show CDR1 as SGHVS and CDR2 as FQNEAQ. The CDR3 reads CASSLGVAASL.

Here the CDR3 DNA reads TGTGCCAGCTCACCCGGGACAGGGACCACAGATACGCAGTATTTT. Translation gives CASSPGTGTTDTQYF. The V and J genes are TRBV2 and TRBJ2-3; the match to TRBD1 covers 9 bases. The CDR3 is 15 amino acids. The germline V gene encodes CDR1 SNHLY and CDR2 FYNNEI. Losses at the gene ends were 8 bases for V and 2 bases for J; bases not matched to a gene: 8. Drawing the rest from reference TRBV2 and TRBJ2-3, the complete variable domain is EPEVTQTPSHQVTQMGQEVILRCVPISNHLYFYWYRQILGQKVEFLVSFYNNEISEKSEIFDDQFSVERPDGSNFTLKIRSTKLEDSAMYFCASSPGTGTTDTQYFGPGTRLTVL.

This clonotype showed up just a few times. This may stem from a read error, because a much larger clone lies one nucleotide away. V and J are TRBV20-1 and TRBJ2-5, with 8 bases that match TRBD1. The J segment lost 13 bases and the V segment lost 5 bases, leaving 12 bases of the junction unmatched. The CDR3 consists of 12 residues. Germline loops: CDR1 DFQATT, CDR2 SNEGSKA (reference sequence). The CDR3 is CSADSTGVLPYF. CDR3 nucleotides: TGCAGTGCTGACTCGACAGGGGTCCTGCCGTACTTC.

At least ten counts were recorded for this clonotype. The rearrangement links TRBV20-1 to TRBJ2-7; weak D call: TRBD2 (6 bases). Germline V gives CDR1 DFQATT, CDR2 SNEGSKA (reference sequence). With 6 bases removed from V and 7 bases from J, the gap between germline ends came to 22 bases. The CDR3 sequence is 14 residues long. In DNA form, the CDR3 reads TGCAGTGCCAGTGGTGGGGTTGTGGCGGGGGAGCAGTACTTC. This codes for CSASGGVVAGEQYF.

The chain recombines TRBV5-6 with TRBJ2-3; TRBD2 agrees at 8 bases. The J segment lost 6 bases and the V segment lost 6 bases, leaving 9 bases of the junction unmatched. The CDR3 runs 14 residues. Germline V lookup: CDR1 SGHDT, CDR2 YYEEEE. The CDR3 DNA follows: TGTGCCAGCAACACGCGGGGGGCGGTGGATACGCAGTATTTT. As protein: CASNTRGAVDTQYF.

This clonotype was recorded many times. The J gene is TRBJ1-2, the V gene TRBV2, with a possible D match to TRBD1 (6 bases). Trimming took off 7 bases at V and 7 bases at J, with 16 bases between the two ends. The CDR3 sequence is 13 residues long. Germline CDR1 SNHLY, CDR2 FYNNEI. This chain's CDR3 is CASKEEGVGGYTF. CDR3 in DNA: TGTGCCAGCAAAGAAGAGGGGGTCGGTGGCTACACCTTC.

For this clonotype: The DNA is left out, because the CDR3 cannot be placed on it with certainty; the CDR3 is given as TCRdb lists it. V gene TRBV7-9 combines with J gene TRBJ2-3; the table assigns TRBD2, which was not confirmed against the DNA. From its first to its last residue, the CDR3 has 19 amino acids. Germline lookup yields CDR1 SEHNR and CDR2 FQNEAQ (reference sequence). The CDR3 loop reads CASSFYICSAETRVDTQYF.

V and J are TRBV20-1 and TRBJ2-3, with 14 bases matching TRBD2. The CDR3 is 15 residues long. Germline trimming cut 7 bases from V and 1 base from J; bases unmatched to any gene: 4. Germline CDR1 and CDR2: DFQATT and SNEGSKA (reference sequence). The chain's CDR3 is CSVGTSGSRTDTQYF. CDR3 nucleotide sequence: TGCAGTGTCGGGACTAGCGGGAGTCGCACAGATACGCAGTATTTT.

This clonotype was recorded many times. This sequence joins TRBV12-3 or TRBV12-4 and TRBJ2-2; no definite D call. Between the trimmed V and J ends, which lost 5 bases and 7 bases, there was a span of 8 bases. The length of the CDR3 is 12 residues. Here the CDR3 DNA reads TGTGCCAGCAGTCCTTGGGGCGGGGAGCTGTTTTTT. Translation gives CASSPWGGELFF.